The 25 T cell receptor beta chains in this list originate from one sample, sequenced in a study of T cells in localized non-small cell lung cancer. Sequencing used immunoSEQ multiplex PCR; TCRdb keeps in-frame clones, though not all of them. The sample has about 3,300 clones, under 30% seen once. The sample was normal lung tissue next to the tumor, taken before any cancer treatment. Receptors originate from a woman aged 35 to 70 with stage I lung adenocarcinoma.

V gene TRBV7-2 combines with J gene TRBJ2-7, with 8 bases identical to TRBD1. CDR1 is SGHTA and CDR2 is FQGNSA in the germline V gene. CDR3 length: 13 residues. Trimming removed 5 bases from V and 5 bases from J; junction bases left unmatched: 5. The CDR3 loop is CASSLRGRDEQYF. In nucleotides, the CDR3 is TGTGCCAGCAGCCTCAGGGGGCGCGACGAGCAGTACTTC.

The rearrangement uses TRBV7-5 and TRBJ2-2; the table gives TRBD2 as D, unverified against the DNA. TRBV7-5 is described as a pseudogene. The CDR3 spans 14 residues. CDR3 DNA: TGTGCCAGCAGCCGGGGGACCTACACCGGGGAGCTGTTTTTT. This codes for CASSRGTYTGELFF.

This clone was seen only a few times. The genes are TRBV2 and TRBJ2-1; the D gene is possibly TRBD2 (6 bases). Germline-derived CDR1 and CDR2 are SNHLY and FYNNEI. CDR3 size: 16 residues. The V end lost 4 bases, the J end lost 4 bases, and 17 bases lay between the germline ends. The CDR3 region is CASSGGTREGYNEQFF. The DNA for the CDR3 is TGTGCCAGCAGTGGGGGGACTCGCGAGGGTTACAATGAGCAGTTCTTC.

The gene calls are TRBV11-3 and TRBJ2-1, with 13 bases lining up with TRBD2. Germline V gene data show CDR1 as SGHNT and CDR2 as YENEEA. Trimming took 6 bases from V and 4 from J; bases not matched to a gene: 3. CDR3 size: 15 residues. Here the CDR3 reads CASSRTSGSYNEQFF. CDR3 nucleotides: TGTGCCAGCAGTCGGACTAGCGGGAGTTACAATGAGCAGTTCTTC.

CDR3 bases: TGTGCCAGCAGCTTAGGGTCCCTAGCGGGAGGCCTAAACAATGAGCAGTTCTTC. Residues: CASSLGSLAGGLNNEQFF. This sequence joins TRBV11-3 and TRBJ2-1; 11 nucleotides match TRBD2. With V trimmed by 1 base and J by 5 bases, 10 bases remained unmatched. Per germline, CDR1 SGHNT and CDR2 YENEEA. The CDR3 is 18 amino acids.

The chain has TRBV11-3 and TRBJ2-5; possible D gene TRBD1, 5 bases. CDR1 is SGHNT and CDR2 is YENEEA in the germline V gene. The CDR3 contains 14 residues. Deletions cut 4 bases from V and 5 bases from J, with 14 bases between. The CDR3 region has the DNA TGTGCCAGCAGCTCAGGGTTTTCGCGTGAGACCCAGTACTTC. Its protein is CASSSGFSRETQYF.

This clone has a handful of counts. The chain is built from TRBV11-3 and TRBJ2-4; 9 bases map to TRBD2. This CDR3 has 16 residues. Germline V CDR1 and CDR2: SGHNT, YENEEA. V lost 5 bases to trimming and J lost 6 bases; unmatched junction nucleotides: 11. CDR3 DNA sequence: TGTGCCAGCAGCCTGGAGGGACTAGCAGGTGCAAACATTCAGTACTTC. Translation: CASSLEGLAGANIQYF.

This clone occurred a few times. V is TRBV6-8 and J is TRBJ2-1; 13 bases fit TRBD2. Germline V gene sequence: CDR1 MNHGY, CDR2 SAAAGT. This CDR3 is 15 amino acids long. Losses at the gene ends were 6 bases for V and 10 bases for J; bases not matched to a gene: 9. The chain's CDR3 is CASSRTSGSLREQFF. DNA for the CDR3: TGTGCCAGCAGCAGGACTAGCGGGAGCTTACGAGAGCAGTTCTTC.

V gene TRBV29-1 combines with J gene TRBJ1-1, with D perhaps matching TRBD1 (6 bases). V was shortened by 8 bases and J by 5 bases, with 18 bases between the two germline ends. The CDR3 runs 13 residues. CDR1 is SQVTM, CDR2 ANQGSEA, per germline. In nucleotides, the CDR3 is TGCAGCTCCGAGGGGGGTAGTAGGACTGAAGCTTTCTTT. Translated: CSSEGGSRTEAFF.

The rearrangement joins TRBV28 to TRBJ1-3; 7 nucleotides match TRBD1. The CDR3 contains 15 residues. Germline values: CDR1 MDHEN, CDR2 SYDVKM. V lost 5 bases, J lost 0 bases, and 4 bases stayed unmatched. In nucleotides, the CDR3 is TGTGCCAGCAGTGATGACAGGGACTCTGGAAACACCATATATTTT. This translates into CASSDDRDSGNTIYF.

A few counts support this clone. This chain joins TRBV11-3 and TRBJ2-3, with D perhaps matching TRBD2 (6 bases). This CDR3 has 15 amino acids. Germline V gene lookup returns CDR1 SGHNT and CDR2 YENEEA. The V and J ends lost 7 bases and 4 bases respectively, with 18 bases between them. The CDR3 DNA reads TGTGCCAGCATCAACCGGGGCGGGGACTCAGATACGCAGTATTTT. It specifies CASINRGGDSDTQYF.

This clone appeared a few times. The chain links TRBV9 to TRBJ1-3, with D tentatively TRBD1 (5 bases). The germline V gene encodes CDR1 SGDLS and CDR2 YYNGEE. The CDR3 is 13 residues long. Trimming took 4 bases from V and 8 from J, leaving 13 bases between them. The CDR3: CASSRHRSDTIYF. The CDR3 coding sequence is TGTGCCAGCAGCCGGCACAGGTCGGACACCATATATTTT.

This clone was detected a few times. V usage is TRBV30 and J usage is TRBJ2-5; possible D gene TRBD2, 6 bases. Trimming shortened V by 2 bases and J by 0 bases, and 13 bases separated the two germline ends. CDR3 length: 15 amino acids. The germline CDR1 and CDR2 sequences are GTSNPN and SVGIG (reference sequence). The DNA of the CDR3 is TGTGCCTGGAGTCCGGGGGTTTGGGACCAAGAGACCCAGTACTTC. Its protein product is CAWSPGVWDQETQYF.

The CDR3 DNA is TGTGCCAGCAGCGCACAGGGGGCCAGGGGTGAGCAGTTCTTC. It is translated as CASSAQGARGEQFF. The rearrangement joins TRBV11-3 to TRBJ2-1, with TRBD1 matching over 9 bases. V lost 5 bases, J lost 9 bases, and 8 bases stayed unmatched. The CDR3 runs 14 residues. Per the germline V gene, CDR1 is SGHNT and CDR2 is YENEEA.

The chain combines TRBV18 with TRBJ1-3; 7 bases line up with TRBD1. In germline, CDR1 is KGHSH, CDR2 LQKENI. The junction had 18 bases not matched to a gene; V was cut back by 3 bases and J by 1 base. The CDR3 runs 20 residues. In nucleotides, the CDR3 is TGTGCCAGCTCACCGTTTCTCTCAGGGGGACCGGGAAATTCTGGAAACACCATATATTTT. It is translated as CASSPFLSGGPGNSGNTIYF.

By sample fraction, this clone is medium-sized. The chain combines TRBV28 with TRBJ1-2; D gene uncertain. The germline gives CDR1 MDHEN, CDR2 SYDVKM. This CDR3 has 16 residues. Trimming removed 6 bases from V and 1 base from J, with 18 bases in between. CDR3 sequence: CASSPVGSTLNYGYTF. The CDR3 DNA reads as TGTGCCAGCAGCCCCGTGGGATCTACGCTTAACTATGGCTACACCTTC.

This clone rates as medium-sized. This rearrangement joins TRBV25-1 to TRBJ1-2; D is uncertain. V was cut by 1 base and J by 3 bases, with 15 bases left in between. CDR1 and CDR2 from the germline V gene are MGHDK and SYGVNS. CDR3 length equals 16 residues. CDR3 sequence reads: CASSELGTSLDYGYTF. The CDR3 nucleotides read TGTGCCAGCAGTGAATTAGGAACCTCCCTGGACTATGGCTACACCTTC.

The rearrangement joins TRBV10-2 to TRBJ2-1; TRBD2 aligns across 7 bases. J gave up 8 bases and V 0 bases, and 7 bases lay outside the gene matches. Germline V gene lookup returns CDR1 WSHSY and CDR2 SAAADI. The CDR3 length is 15 residues. The CDR3 bases are TGCGCCAGCAGTGAGTCGGAGCGGGATGGGGATGAGCAGTTCTTC. Its translation is CASSESERDGDEQFF.

The chain employs TRBV5-1 and TRBJ2-1; 13 bases align to TRBD2. Germline V gene lookup returns CDR1 SGHRS and CDR2 YFSETQ. Germline trimming cut 3 bases from V and 9 bases from J; bases unmatched to any gene: 6. The CDR3 covers 15 residues. The CDR3 reads CASSWTSGSGSEQFF. For the CDR3, the DNA is TGCGCCAGCAGCTGGACTAGCGGGAGTGGCAGTGAGCAGTTCTTC.

The chain carries TRBV28 and TRBJ2-7; 10 bases match TRBD2. CDR3 size: 15 residues. Germline-derived CDR1 and CDR2 are MDHEN and SYDVKM. The trim removed 6 bases at V and 4 bases at J, leaving 9 bases unmatched. The CDR3, as DNA: TGTGCCAGCAGGCATAGAGCGGGAGGGACTTACGAGCAGTACTTC. Amino acids: CASRHRAGGTYEQYF.

This clone was detected only a few times. This chain uses TRBV6-8 with TRBJ1-2; TRBD1 agrees at 8 bases. J lost 5 bases, V lost 5 bases, and 19 bases had no gene match. The CDR3 runs to 18 residues. CDR1 MNHGY and CDR2 SAAAGT come from the germline V gene. The DNA for the CDR3 is TGTGCCAGCAGTGGGAATGTCGGGACAGGTTCTATGGAGTATGGCTACACCTTC. This gives the protein CASSGNVGTGSMEYGYTF.

The rearrangement links TRBV19 to TRBJ2-1, with TRBD2 matching over 10 bases. The CDR3 runs 15 residues. Germline CDR1 reads LNHDA; CDR2 reads SQIVND (reference sequence). Trimming cost V 4 bases and J 6 bases; bases outside gene matches: 6. The DNA of the CDR3 is TGTGCCAGTAGTACCCTAGCGGGAGAAGGCAATGAGCAGTTCTTC. Translated: CASSTLAGEGNEQFF.

This clone occurred a few times. The chain links TRBV11-3 to TRBJ2-3; 8 nucleotides align to TRBD1. Germline CDR1 reads SGHNT; CDR2 reads YENEEA. Germline trimming cut 5 bases from V and 6 bases from J; bases unmatched to any gene: 10. The CDR3 totals 15 residues. CDR3 amino acids: CASSPDSGGRDTQYF. The CDR3 bases are TGTGCCAGCAGCCCCGACTCAGGGGGCCGGGATACGCAGTATTTT.

This chain uses TRBV18 with TRBJ2-1; 11 bases align to TRBD2. V shed 3 bases, J shed 7 bases, and the junction held 5 bases outside the gene matches. The CDR3 covers 15 residues. The V gene's germline CDR1 is KGHSH and CDR2 LQKENI. The CDR3 nucleotides read TGTGCCAGCTCACCCCTAGCGGGAGGTTCGAATGAGCAGTTCTTC. Amino acids: CASSPLAGGSNEQFF.

This clone was found a few times. The rearrangement joins TRBV11-3 to TRBJ1-4; 8 nucleotides agree with TRBD1. V shed 5 bases and J 4 bases; nucleotides not matched to a gene: 6. CDR3 length equals 15 residues. Germline values: CDR1 SGHNT, CDR2 YENEEA. Here the CDR3 reads CASSPGTGYNEKLFF. DNA of the CDR3: TGTGCCAGCAGCCCAGGGACAGGTTATAATGAAAAACTGTTTTTT.